This record covers a single T cell receptor beta chain. The antigen is unknown. Assay used: immunoSEQ multiplex PCR; TCRdb lists only in-frame clones, some missing. The sample holds fewer than 6,500 clones, about three quarters seen once. This entry belongs to a study of immune cell composition in non-small cell lung cancer. Study-wide results and limits: It was not proven that tumour-reactive clones equal dominant tumour-associated clones.

This clonotype was sampled from a human donor with non-small cell lung cancer. Material for sequencing was lung tumor tissue.

For the CDR3, the DNA is TGTGCCAGCAGTTCCTGGGACAGGCTGTCGGGCTACACCTTC. Its protein is CASSSWDRLSGYTF. The V gene is TRBV28, the J gene TRBJ1-2, with 8 positions matching TRBD1. J lost 8 bases, V lost 4 bases, and 9 bases had no gene match. The CDR3 totals 14 residues. CDR1 MDHEN and CDR2 SYDVKM come from the germline V gene.